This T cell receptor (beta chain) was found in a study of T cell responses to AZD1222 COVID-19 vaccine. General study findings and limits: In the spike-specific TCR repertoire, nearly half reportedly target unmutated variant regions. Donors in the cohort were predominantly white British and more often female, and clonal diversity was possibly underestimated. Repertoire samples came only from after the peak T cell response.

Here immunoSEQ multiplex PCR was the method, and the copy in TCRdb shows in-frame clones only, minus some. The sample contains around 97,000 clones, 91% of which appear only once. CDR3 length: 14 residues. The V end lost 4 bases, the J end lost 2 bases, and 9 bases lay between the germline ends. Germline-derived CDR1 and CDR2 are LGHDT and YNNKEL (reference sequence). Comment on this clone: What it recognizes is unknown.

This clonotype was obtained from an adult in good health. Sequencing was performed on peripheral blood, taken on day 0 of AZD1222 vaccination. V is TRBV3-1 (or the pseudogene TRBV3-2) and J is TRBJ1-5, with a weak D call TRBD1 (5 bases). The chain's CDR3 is CASSLRDGNQPQHF. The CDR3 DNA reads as TGTGCCAGCAGCCTCAGGGACGGCAATCAGCCCCAGCATTTT.